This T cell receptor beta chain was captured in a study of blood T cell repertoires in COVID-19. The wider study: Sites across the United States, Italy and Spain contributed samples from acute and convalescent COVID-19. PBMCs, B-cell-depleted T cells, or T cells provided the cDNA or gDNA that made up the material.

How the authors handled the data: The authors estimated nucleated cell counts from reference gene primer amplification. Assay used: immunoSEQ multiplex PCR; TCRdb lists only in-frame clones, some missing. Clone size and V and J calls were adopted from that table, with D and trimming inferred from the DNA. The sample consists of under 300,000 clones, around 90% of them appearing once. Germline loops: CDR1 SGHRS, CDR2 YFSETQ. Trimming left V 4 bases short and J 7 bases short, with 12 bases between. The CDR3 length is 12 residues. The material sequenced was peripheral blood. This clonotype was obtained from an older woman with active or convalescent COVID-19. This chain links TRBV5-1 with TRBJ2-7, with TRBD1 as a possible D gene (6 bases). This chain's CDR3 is CASSRDTGEQYF. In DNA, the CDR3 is TGCGCCAGCAGCAGGGACACTGGGGAGCAGTACTTC. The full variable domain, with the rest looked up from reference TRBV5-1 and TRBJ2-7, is KAGVTQTPRYLIKTRGQQVTLSCSPISGHRSVSWYQQTPGQGLQFLFEYFSETQRNKGNFPGRFSGRQFSNSRSEMNVSTLELGDSALYLCASSRDTGEQYFGPGTRLTVT.